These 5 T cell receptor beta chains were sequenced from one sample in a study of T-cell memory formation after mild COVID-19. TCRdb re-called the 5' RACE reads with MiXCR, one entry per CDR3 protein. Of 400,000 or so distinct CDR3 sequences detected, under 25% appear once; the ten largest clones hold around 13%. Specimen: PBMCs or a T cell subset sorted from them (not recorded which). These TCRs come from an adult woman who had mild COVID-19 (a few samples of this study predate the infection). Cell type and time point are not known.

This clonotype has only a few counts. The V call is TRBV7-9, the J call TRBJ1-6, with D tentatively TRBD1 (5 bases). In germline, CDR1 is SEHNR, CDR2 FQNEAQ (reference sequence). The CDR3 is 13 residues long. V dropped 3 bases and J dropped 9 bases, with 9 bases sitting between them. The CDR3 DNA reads TGTGCCAGCAGCTTCCCGGGGGGTTCACCCCTCCACTTT. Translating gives CASSFPGGSPLHF.

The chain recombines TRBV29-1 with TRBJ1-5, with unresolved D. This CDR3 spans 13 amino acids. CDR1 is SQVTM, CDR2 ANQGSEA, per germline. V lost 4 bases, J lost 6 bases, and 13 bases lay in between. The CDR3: CSVVGNQGQPQHF. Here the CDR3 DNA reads TGCAGCGTTGTGGGGAACCAAGGTCAGCCCCAGCATTTT.

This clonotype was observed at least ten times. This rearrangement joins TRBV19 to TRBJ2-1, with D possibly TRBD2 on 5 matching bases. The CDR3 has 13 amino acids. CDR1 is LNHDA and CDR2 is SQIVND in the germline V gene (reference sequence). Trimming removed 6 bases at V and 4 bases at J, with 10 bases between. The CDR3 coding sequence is TGTGCCAGTAGCAACGGGAATTACAATGAGCAGTTCTTC. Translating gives CASSNGNYNEQFF.

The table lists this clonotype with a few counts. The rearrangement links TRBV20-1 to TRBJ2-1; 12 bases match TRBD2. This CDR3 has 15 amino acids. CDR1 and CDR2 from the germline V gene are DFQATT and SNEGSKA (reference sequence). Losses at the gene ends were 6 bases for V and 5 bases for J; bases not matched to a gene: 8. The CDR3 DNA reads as TGCAGTGCCCCCCCGACTAGCGGGGGAAACAATGAGCAGTTCTTC. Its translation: CSAPPTSGGNNEQFF.

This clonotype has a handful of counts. The chain's CDR3 is CASSLDPTSYEQYF. CDR3 coding DNA: TGTGCCAGCAGCTTAGACCCTACAAGCTACGAGCAGTACTTC. The chain links TRBV7-2 to TRBJ2-7; D is undetermined. The V gene's germline CDR1 is SGHTA and CDR2 FQGNSA. The CDR3 length is 14 residues. V was cut by 1 base and J by 3 bases, with 10 bases left in between. The full variable domain, completed using reference TRBV7-2 and TRBJ2-7, is GAGVSQSPSNKVTEKGKDVELRCDPISGHTALYWYRQSLGQGLEFLIYFQGNSAPDKSGLPSDRFSAERTGGSVSTLTIQRTQQEDSAVYLCASSLDPTSYEQYFGPGTRLTVT.